The T cell receptor (beta chain) described here comes from a study of blood T cell repertoires in COVID-19. Study overall: Samples representing acute and convalescent COVID-19 were sourced from the United States, Italy and Spain.

How the authors handled the data: Cell counts per sample came from amplifying reference gene primers. Produced via immunoSEQ multiplex PCR; TCRdb's table is partial and in-frame only. Clone size and the V and J calls come from that table; the DNA yielded D and trimming. This table holds fewer than 110,000 clones, roughly nine tenths found once. V was clipped by 5 bases and J by 8 bases, with 16 bases between them. The CDR3 is 14 residues long. CDR1 is SEHNR, CDR2 FQNEAQ, per germline (reference sequence). This TCR was recovered from a man between 50 and 59 years old with acute or convalescent COVID-19. The gene calls are TRBV7-9 and TRBJ2-1; a possible D gene is TRBD1 (6 bases). The source material was peripheral blood. The CDR3 protein is CASSLHSTGDEQFF. The CDR3, as DNA: TGTGCCAGCAGCCTTCACTCGACAGGAGATGAGCAGTTCTTC.